One and the same sample provided the 28 T cell receptor beta chains below, sequenced in a study of control samples from healthy donors and cancer patients. Sequenced by immunoSEQ multiplex PCR; TCRdb stores in-frame clones only, minus some. The data show 150,000 or so clones, 85% to 95% seen once. Sequences were obtained from PBMCs. Source of these receptors: a man in his fifties or sixties with colorectal cancer.

This sequence joins TRBV19 and TRBJ2-3, with 7 bases fitting TRBD1. The CDR3 sequence is 14 residues long. Germline CDR1 LNHDA, CDR2 SQIVND (reference sequence). V dropped 6 bases and J dropped 4; count of bases not matched to a gene: 7. The DNA of the CDR3 is TGTGCCAGTAGAGACAGGGTTGGAGCAGATACGCAGTATTTT. Translated, it gives CASRDRVGADTQYF. Looking up the rest from reference TRBV19 and TRBJ2-3 gives the full variable domain: DGGITQSPKYLFRKEGQNVTLSCEQNLNHDAMYWYRQDPGQGLRLIYYSQIVNDFQKGDIAEGYSVSREKKESFPLTVTSAQKNPTAFYLCASRDRVGADTQYFGPGTRLTVL.

V is TRBV6-1 and J is TRBJ2-3; 9 bases align to TRBD2. Germline CDR1 is MNHNS and CDR2 is SASEGT. The CDR3 covers 16 residues. After removal of 6 bases from V and 2 bases from J, the junction contained 9 bases not matched to a gene. The CDR3 coding sequence is TGTGCCAGCAGAGAATCTCTAGCGGGGCTCACAGATACGCAGTATTTT. It yields the protein CASRESLAGLTDTQYF.

Only one count was recorded for this clone. This CDR3 is missing its conserved last phenylalanine or tryptophan, likely due to a read error. The limits of the CDR3 on the DNA are not certain, so only TCRdb's listed CDR3 is given. The CDR3 sequence is CASSIDSLAGEI. The chain is built from TRBV19 and TRBJ2-7; the D call TRBD2 from the table was never checked on the DNA. Looked up from germline, CDR1 is LNHDA and CDR2 is SQIVND (reference sequence). The CDR3 numbers 12 amino acids, ends counted.

V usage is TRBV18 and J usage is TRBJ1-4; 9 positions agree with TRBD1. Trimming took 6 bases from V and 6 from J; bases not matched to a gene: 11. The CDR3 loop spans 16 amino acids. CDR1 is KGHSH, CDR2 LQKENI, per germline. CDR3 amino acids: CASSPRTGVPYEKLFF. The CDR3 DNA is TGTGCCAGCTCGCCGAGGACAGGGGTTCCTTATGAAAAACTGTTTTTT.

The chain carries TRBV7-2 and TRBJ2-7, with TRBD1 matching over 7 bases. This CDR3 spans 14 amino acids. V lost 4 bases and J lost 5; bases outside the gene matches: 8. The germline gives CDR1 SGHTA, CDR2 FQGNSA. CDR3 residues: CASSSGTVPHEQYF. For the CDR3, the DNA is TGTGCCAGCAGCTCCGGGACAGTGCCACACGAGCAGTACTTC. The variable domain in full, with the rest retrieved from reference TRBV7-2 and TRBJ2-7, is GAGVSQSPSNKVTEKGKDVELRCDPISGHTALYWYRQSLGQGLEFLIYFQGNSAPDKSGLPSDRFSAERTGGSVSTLTIQRTQQEDSAVYLCASSSGTVPHEQYFGPGTRLTVT.

J is TRBJ1-1 and V is TRBV9; 11 nucleotides match TRBD1. J lost 3 bases, V lost 4 bases, and 5 bases had no gene match. CDR3 length: 15 residues. Germline-derived CDR1 and CDR2 are SGDLS and YYNGEE. CDR3 protein: CASSIRDRGDTEAFF. As DNA, the CDR3 is TGTGCCAGCAGCATTAGGGACAGGGGGGACACTGAAGCTTTCTTT.

The chain uses TRBV3-1 (or the pseudogene TRBV3-2) and TRBJ1-1; tentative D call: TRBD1 (6 bases). The CDR3 consists of 14 residues. The germline gives CDR1 LGHDT, CDR2 YNNKEL (reference sequence). The V and J ends lost 1 base and 4 bases respectively, with 10 bases between them. The CDR3 reads CASSQGQALTEAFF. The CDR3, as DNA: TGTGCCAGCAGCCAAGGACAGGCTCTCACTGAAGCTTTCTTT.

The chain employs TRBV24-1 and TRBJ2-1; no reliable D call. Trimming stripped 0 bases from V and 8 bases from J, with 13 bases between. The CDR3 totals 15 residues. From germline, CDR1 is KGHDR and CDR2 SFDVKD. DNA of the CDR3: TGTGCCACCAGTGATTTGCAGAACGGCCTCTATGAGCAGTTCTTC. Translated: CATSDLQNGLYEQFF.

The chain combines TRBV5-1 with TRBJ2-5; D possibly matches TRBD1 or TRBD2 (5 bases each). The CDR3 sequence is 14 residues long. In germline, CDR1 is SGHRS, CDR2 YFSETQ. Trimming stripped 0 bases from V and 4 bases from J, with 10 bases between. CDR3 region: CASSLGGGRETQYF. DNA of the CDR3: TGCGCCAGCAGCTTGGGTGGGGGTCGAGAGACCCAGTACTTC.

V gene TRBV3-1 (or the pseudogene TRBV3-2) combines with J gene TRBJ1-4, with a tentative D call TRBD1 (5 bases). V lost 1 base and J 8 bases, leaving 11 bases between the germline ends. There are 14 residues in the CDR3. Germline lookup yields CDR1 LGHDT and CDR2 YNNKEL (reference sequence). CDR3 amino acids: CASSQGRRGEKLFF. In nucleotides, the CDR3 is TGTGCCAGCAGCCAAGGCCGGAGGGGCGAAAAACTGTTTTTT.

This chain uses TRBV12-3 or TRBV12-4 with TRBJ1-2; the D is unclear. V shed 10 bases and J shed 3 bases, with 12 bases lying between them. The CDR3 loop spans 12 amino acids. CDR3 nucleotides: TGTGCCACCCCAGGCCCATACTATGGCTACACCTTC. It specifies CATPGPYYGYTF.

This rearrangement joins TRBV4-2 to TRBJ2-2, with 10 positions matching TRBD2. Germline trimming cut 6 bases from V and 0 bases from J; bases unmatched to any gene: 10. The V gene's germline CDR1 is LGHNA and CDR2 YNFKEQ. This CDR3 region has 18 residues. CDR3 region: CASSPRASGGANTGELFF. CDR3 sequence (DNA): TGTGCCAGCAGTCCAAGGGCGAGCGGGGGGGCGAACACCGGGGAGCTGTTTTTT.

The chain is built from TRBV9 and TRBJ2-1; 9 nucleotides align to TRBD2. CDR3 length: 15 residues. Germline CDR1 is SGDLS and CDR2 is YYNGEE. With V trimmed by 0 bases and J by 6 bases, 4 bases remained unmatched. As DNA, the CDR3 is TGTGCCAGCAGCGTAGGCCTAGCGGGGACCAATGAGCAGTTCTTC. It is translated as CASSVGLAGTNEQFF.

The chain uses TRBV19 and TRBJ1-2, with D unresolved. Germline V gene data show CDR1 as LNHDA and CDR2 as SQIVND (reference sequence). V shed 0 bases and J shed 4 bases, with 9 bases lying between them. This CDR3 contains 14 residues. CDR3 sequence: CASSIDVGIYGYTF. For the CDR3, the DNA is TGTGCCAGTAGTATAGACGTGGGTATCTATGGCTACACCTTC.

Points on this clone: Other DNA sequences in the sample encode the same CDR3. The CDR3 DNA sequence: TGTGCCAGCAGTTACGGCAGGGGCAATCAGCCCCAGCATTTT. The encoded protein is CASSYGRGNQPQHF. V and J are TRBV6-5 and TRBJ1-5, with D possibly TRBD1 on 5 matching bases. V shed 2 bases and J shed 2 bases, with 7 bases lying between them. The CDR3 sequence is 14 residues long. Germline CDR1 and CDR2: MNHEY and SVGAGI.

This clone was seen only once. The chain has TRBV2 and TRBJ1-4; 9 bases are a match to TRBD1. CDR1 is SNHLY and CDR2 is FYNNEI in the germline V gene. V gave up 4 bases and J gave up 5 bases; unmatched junction bases: 2. This CDR3 contains 14 residues. This CDR3 reads CASSGGTGNEKLFF. The CDR3 nucleotides read TGTGCCAGCAGTGGGGGGACAGGGAATGAAAAACTGTTTTTT. Looking up the rest from reference TRBV2 and TRBJ1-4 gives the full variable domain: EPEVTQTPSHQVTQMGQEVILRCVPISNHLYFYWYRQILGQKVEFLVSFYNNEISEKSEIFDDQFSVERPDGSNFTLKIRSTKLEDSAMYFCASSGGTGNEKLFFGSGTQLSVL.

The V call is TRBV5-1, the J call TRBJ1-1, with 7 bases that match TRBD1. Germline V gene sequence: CDR1 SGHRS, CDR2 YFSETQ. This CDR3 has 17 amino acids. V trimming: 0 bases; J trimming: 0 bases; junction bases outside the gene matches: 8. CDR3 nucleotide sequence: TGCGCCAGCAGCTTGGTTCAGGGGGGTGTTTTGAACACTGAAGCTTTCTTT. Its translation: CASSLVQGGVLNTEAFF. The full variable domain, in which reference TRBV5-1 and TRBJ1-1 provide the parts outside the CDR3, is KAGVTQTPRYLIKTRGQQVTLSCSPISGHRSVSWYQQTPGQGLQFLFEYFSETQRNKGNFPGRFSGRQFSNSRSEMNVSTLELGDSALYLCASSLVQGGVLNTEAFFGQGTRLTVV.

This chain links TRBV27 with TRBJ1-1; D not certain. The V end lost 0 bases, the J end lost 5 bases, and 7 bases lay between the germline ends. Germline-derived CDR1 and CDR2 are MNHEY and SMNVEV (reference sequence). The CDR3 length is 13 residues. CDR3 loop: CASSLSHVTEAFF. CDR3 coding DNA: TGTGCCAGCAGTTTATCGCACGTGACTGAAGCTTTCTTT.

The V call is TRBV7-9, the J call TRBJ2-7, with 8 bases matching TRBD1. V was clipped by 5 bases and J by 2 bases; unmatched bases: 14. Germline V gene data show CDR1 as SEHNR and CDR2 as FQNEAQ (reference sequence). CDR3 size: 17 residues. CDR3 protein: CASSTYLTRDRPYEQYF. In DNA form, the CDR3 reads TGTGCCAGCAGCACGTACTTGACCCGGGACAGGCCCTACGAGCAGTACTTC.

The CDR3 loop is CASSQDRGVQEKLFF. CDR3 bases: TGCGCCAGCAGCCAAGATCGGGGAGTTCAGGAAAAACTGTTTTTT. The rearrangement uses TRBV4-3 and TRBJ1-4; D ambiguous. Germline V CDR1 and CDR2: LGHNA, YSLEER. Trimming removed 0 bases from V and 8 bases from J, with 13 bases in between. The CDR3 runs 15 residues.

This chain joins TRBV27 and TRBJ2-1; no definite D call. V shed 4 bases and J shed 6 bases, with 7 bases lying between them. Germline V gene data show CDR1 as MNHEY and CDR2 as SMNVEV (reference sequence). The CDR3 has 12 amino acids. The CDR3 loop is CASSSVGNEQFF. DNA for the CDR3: TGTGCCAGCAGTTCGGTAGGCAATGAGCAGTTCTTC.

The V call is TRBV19, the J call TRBJ1-3; 7 nucleotides align to TRBD1. Germline trimming cut 7 bases from V and 1 base from J; bases unmatched to any gene: 13. Germline CDR1 reads LNHDA; CDR2 reads SQIVND (reference sequence). CDR3 length: 17 residues. The CDR3 here is CASISRGQQTSGNTIYF. In DNA form, the CDR3 reads TGTGCCAGTATTTCTCGGGGACAGCAGACGTCTGGAAACACCATATATTTT.

The chain uses TRBV7-2 and TRBJ2-3; 13 nucleotides line up with TRBD2. The CDR3 contains 16 residues. After removal of 5 bases from V and 6 bases from J, the junction contained 8 bases not matched to a gene. Germline CDR1 reads SGHTA; CDR2 reads FQGNSA. The CDR3 coding sequence is TGTGCCAGCAGCACGACTAGCGGGGGGCCCCGGGATACGCAGTATTTT. It yields the protein CASSTTSGGPRDTQYF.

This chain joins TRBV6-5 and TRBJ1-2, with TRBD1 as a possible D gene (5 bases). The length of the CDR3 is 14 residues. V lost 0 bases to trimming and J lost 5 bases, with 10 bases between them. Germline CDR1 and CDR2: MNHEY and SVGAGI. CDR3 sequence: CASSYSGTEYGYTF. CDR3 nucleotides: TGTGCCAGCAGTTACTCCGGGACGGAGTATGGCTACACCTTC.

The chain carries TRBV28 and TRBJ2-3, with TRBD1 as a possible D gene (5 bases). The CDR3 sequence is 14 residues long. Between the trimmed V and J ends, which lost 3 bases and 0 bases, there was a span of 7 bases. In germline, CDR1 is MDHEN, CDR2 SYDVKM. The CDR3 nucleotides read TGTGCCAGCAGTTTCCAGGGTAGCACAGATACGCAGTATTTT. The encoded protein is CASSFQGSTDTQYF. The full variable domain, its missing parts supplied by reference TRBV28 and TRBJ2-3, is DVKVTQSSRYLVKRTGEKVFLECVQDMDHENMFWYRQDPGLGLRLIYFSYDVKMKEKGDIPEGYSVSREKKERFSLILESASTNQTSMYLCASSFQGSTDTQYFGPGTRLTVL.

The chain recombines TRBV27 with TRBJ2-2, with 8 bases that match TRBD1. The CDR3 loop spans 15 amino acids. The ends lost 6 bases at V and 3 bases at J; junction bases unmatched: 6. The germline gives CDR1 MNHEY, CDR2 SMNVEV (reference sequence). The DNA of the CDR3 is TGTGCCAGCAGCTTGGGACAGGTAGACACCGGGGAGCTGTTTTTT. Amino acids: CASSLGQVDTGELFF.

The chain combines TRBV7-9 with TRBJ2-3; D not resolved. V was clipped by 2 bases and J by 5 bases, with 8 bases between them. The CDR3 length is 13 residues. Germline loops: CDR1 SEHNR, CDR2 FQNEAQ (reference sequence). CDR3 in amino acids: CASSLFLGDTQYF. CDR3 bases: TGTGCCAGCAGCTTATTCCTGGGAGATACGCAGTATTTT.

The gene calls are TRBV18 and TRBJ2-1; 12 bases map to TRBD2. The CDR3 sequence is 14 residues long. Per germline, CDR1 KGHSH and CDR2 LQKENI. V dropped 3 bases and J dropped 8; count of bases not matched to a gene: 2. This CDR3 is CASSPGLAGHEQFF. The CDR3 DNA is TGTGCCAGCTCACCCGGACTAGCGGGACATGAGCAGTTCTTC.